The sequence of this TCR beta chain was determined in a study of CD8+CD57+ T cells in acquired aplastic anemia. Study-level information: Sorting CD4+ and CD8+ cells gave DNA averaging roughly 3.5 ug.

TCR beta VDJ and CDR3 profiles were obtained from a genomic DNA template. One entry per CDR3 protein results from TCRdb running MiXCR on the reads. The sample consists of 400,000 to 450,000 distinct CDR3 sequences, about 70% of them appearing once. Trimming removed 5 bases from V and 9 bases from J, with 20 bases in between. CDR1 SGHTA and CDR2 FQGTGA come from the germline V gene. This CDR3 has 14 residues. Sequencing was done on a sample of sorted CD4+, CD8+, or CD8+CD57+ T cells (not recorded which) from PBMCs. This sequence originates from a human donor in good health, serving as a control. The chain combines TRBV7-3 with TRBJ2-7, with a possible D match to TRBD1 (6 bases). CDR3 amino acids: CASSVQGNVAAQYF. CDR3 nucleotide sequence: TGTGCCAGCAGCGTGCAGGGGAATGTCGCCGCGCAGTACTTC.